Listed below are T cell receptor beta chains from one sample, sequenced in a study of cytomegalovirus exposure and HLA in healthy donors. TCRdb's copy holds only in-frame clones and misses some; the assay was immunoSEQ multiplex PCR. This sample has 100,000 to 150,000 clones; over 65% occur once, and the top ten carry around 20%. The sequenced sample was PBMCs. The receptors derive from a man younger than 30 in good health and CMV-seropositive. The CDR3 runs from the conserved cysteine through the conserved F or W. Fields, in order: V gene, D gene, J gene, clone size, CDR3 DNA, CDR3 protein. A D gene is named only where the DNA matches it firmly. Rows may omit the clone size; those that give it use once, few, many or a size class.

v_gene: TRBV19
d_gene: TRBD1
j_gene: TRBJ1-1
abundance: NA
CDR3nt: TGTGCCACTCTTGGACAGGACACTGAAGCTTTCTTT
CDR3aa: CATLGQDTEAFF

v_gene: TRBV29-1
d_gene: NA
j_gene: TRBJ1-1
abundance: NA
CDR3nt: TGCAGCGTTGTACAGGCTCTGGTGAACACTGAAGCTTTCTTT
CDR3aa: CSVVQALVNTEAFF

v_gene: TRBV4-1
d_gene: NA
j_gene: TRBJ1-6
abundance: NA
CDR3nt: TGCGCCAGCAGCCAAGGGGCCATGAGCTCCTATAATTCACCCCTCCACTTT
CDR3aa: CASSQGAMSSYNSPLHF

v_gene: TRBV7-9
d_gene: NA
j_gene: TRBJ2-2
abundance: NA
CDR3nt: TGTGCCAGCAGCTTAGATGGACTACCTACCGGGGAGCTGTTTTTT
CDR3aa: CASSLDGLPTGELFF

v_gene: TRBV7-6
d_gene: TRBD1
j_gene: TRBJ1-2
abundance: NA
CDR3nt: TGTGCCAGCAGCTTAGAGGGGACAGGGAGAAACTATGGCTACACCTTC
CDR3aa: CASSLEGTGRNYGYTF

v_gene: TRBV19
d_gene: NA
j_gene: TRBJ1-1
abundance: NA
CDR3nt: TGTGCCAGTAGTATTTCGGGAGACACTGAAGCTTTCTTT
CDR3aa: CASSISGDTEAFF

v_gene: TRBV5-6
d_gene: NA
j_gene: TRBJ2-2
abundance: once
CDR3nt: TGTGCCAGCAGCCCCTTGGGCCGAAACACCGGGGAGCTGTTTTTT
CDR3aa: CASSPLGRNTGELFF

v_gene: TRBV25-1
d_gene: NA
j_gene: TRBJ2-5
abundance: once
CDR3nt: TGTGCCAGCAGTGAATGGTTAGGGGGGGCGGGGGAGACCCAGTACTTC
CDR3aa: CASSEWLGGAGETQYF

v_gene: TRBV27
d_gene: TRBD1
j_gene: TRBJ2-3
abundance: NA
CDR3nt: TGTGCCAGCAGTTGGACAGGGGCAACAGATACGCAGTATTTT
CDR3aa: CASSWTGATDTQYF

v_gene: TRBV14
d_gene: NA
j_gene: TRBJ1-1
abundance: NA
CDR3nt: TGTGCCAGCAGCTACCACCCGGCGGGGACTGAAGCTTTCTTT
CDR3aa: CASSYHPAGTEAFF

v_gene: TRBV12-2
d_gene: NA
j_gene: TRBJ2-7
abundance: few
CDR3nt: TGTGCAAGTCGCTTCCGAAGGGACAGATGTTACGAGCAGTACTTC
CDR3aa: CASRFRRDRCYEQYF

v_gene: TRBV5-8
d_gene: TRBD1
j_gene: TRBJ2-7
abundance: NA
CDR3nt: TGTGCCAGCAGCACCGGGGACAGGTTTTACGAGCAGTACTTC
CDR3aa: CASSTGDRFYEQYF

v_gene: TRBV19
d_gene: TRBD1
j_gene: TRBJ1-4
abundance: once
CDR3nt: TGTGCCAGCTCCATTCTCGGGACAGATTATAATGAAAAACTGTTTTTT
CDR3aa: CASSILGTDYNEKLFF

v_gene: TRBV10-2
d_gene: NA
j_gene: TRBJ1-2
abundance: NA
CDR3nt: TGCGCCAGCAGATCGGGGAGGTACGATGGCTACACCTTC
CDR3aa: CASRSGRYDGYTF

v_gene: TRBV2
d_gene: NA
j_gene: TRBJ2-2
abundance: NA
CDR3nt: TGTGCCAGCAGTGTGGAGGGGAACACCGGGGAGCTGTTTTTT
CDR3aa: CASSVEGNTGELFF

v_gene: TRBV19
d_gene: NA
j_gene: TRBJ2-1
abundance: NA
CDR3nt: TGTGCCAGTAGTAGTGACAGAACCTACAATGAGCAGTTCTTC
CDR3aa: CASSSDRTYNEQFF

v_gene: TRBV7-8
d_gene: TRBD1
j_gene: TRBJ2-7
abundance: NA
CDR3nt: TGTGCCAGCAGCAATGCGGACAGGGGCGCACCCTGGGGTGGCTTC
CDR3aa: CASSNADRGAPWGGF

v_gene: TRBV7-8
d_gene: NA
j_gene: TRBJ2-6
abundance: NA
CDR3nt: TGTGCCAGCAGACGAGCGGCGGGGAGTGGGGCCAACGTCCTGACTTTC
CDR3aa: CASRRAAGSGANVLTF

v_gene: TRBV5-4
d_gene: NA
j_gene: TRBJ1-4
abundance: NA
CDR3nt: TGTGCCAGCAGCTTGACAGGGAGAGAAAAACTGTTTTTT
CDR3aa: CASSLTGREKLFF

v_gene: TRBV10-3
d_gene: NA
j_gene: TRBJ2-5
abundance: NA
CDR3nt: TGTGCCATCAGTGAGTTGGGGGAGGCCCAGTACTTC
CDR3aa: CAISELGEAQYF

v_gene: TRBV12-1
d_gene: NA
j_gene: TRBJ2-2
abundance: few
CDR3nt: TGTGCCAGCATAATGCGCGCCGCCGGGGAGCTGTTTTTT
CDR3aa: CASIMRAAGELFF

v_gene: TRBV7-8
d_gene: NA
j_gene: TRBJ1-2
abundance: NA
CDR3nt: TGTGCCAGCAGCTTAGCGCCTACCAGGGCAGACATTTATGGCTACACCTTC
CDR3aa: CASSLAPTRADIYGYTF

v_gene: TRBV19
d_gene: TRBD1
j_gene: TRBJ2-2
abundance: NA
CDR3nt: TGTGCCAGTAGTCCACGGACAGGGATAGGGGAGCTGTTTTTT
CDR3aa: CASSPRTGIGELFF

v_gene: TRBV29-1
d_gene: NA
j_gene: TRBJ2-5
abundance: NA
CDR3nt: TGCAGCGTTGGGTTGTTGGCAGTAAGAATTAAAGAGACCCAGTACTTC
CDR3aa: CSVGLLAVRIKETQYF

v_gene: TRBV5-4
d_gene: NA
j_gene: TRBJ1-6
abundance: NA
CDR3nt: TGTGCCAGCAGCTTGGGGCAGAATCTCAATTCACCCCTCCACTTT
CDR3aa: CASSLGQNLNSPLHF

v_gene: TRBV25-1
d_gene: NA
j_gene: TRBJ2-3
abundance: NA
CDR3nt: TGTGCCAGCAGTGAATATCGCGGGATAAACACAGATACGCAGTATTTT
CDR3aa: CASSEYRGINTDTQYF

v_gene: TRBV11-2
d_gene: TRBD1
j_gene: TRBJ2-1
abundance: NA
CDR3nt: TGTGCCAGCAGCTTAGTGGGGGACAGGGCTTACAATGAGCAGTTCTTC
CDR3aa: CASSLVGDRAYNEQFF

v_gene: TRBV19
d_gene: TRBD1
j_gene: TRBJ1-1
abundance: NA
CDR3nt: TGTGCCAGTACCTCAGGACAGGGGGACTCTGAAGCTTTCTTT
CDR3aa: CASTSGQGDSEAFF

v_gene: TRBV19
d_gene: NA
j_gene: TRBJ2-5
abundance: NA
CDR3nt: TGTGCCAGTAGTACCCTGACAGGCCCAATTCGGGAGACCCAGTACTTC
CDR3aa: CASSTLTGPIRETQYF

v_gene: TRBV7-9
d_gene: TRBD1
j_gene: TRBJ2-2
abundance: NA
CDR3nt: TGTGCCAGCTCCCCCTCCGGGACAGGGGGCTCGAACACCGGGGAGCTGTTTTTT
CDR3aa: CASSPSGTGGSNTGELFF

v_gene: TRBV5-1
d_gene: NA
j_gene: TRBJ2-5
abundance: NA
CDR3nt: TGCGCCAGCAGCTTGGAGACAGGTCGAGAGACCCAGTACTTC
CDR3aa: CASSLETGRETQYF

v_gene: TRBV19
d_gene: TRBD2
j_gene: TRBJ2-5
abundance: NA
CDR3nt: TGTGCCAGTAATAGGGCAAAGACTAGCAGGGCGGAGACCCAGTACTTC
CDR3aa: CASNRAKTSRAETQYF

v_gene: TRBV6-5
d_gene: NA
j_gene: TRBJ1-3
abundance: NA
CDR3nt: TGTGCCAGCAGTTACTTGTTACCAGGCTCTGGAAACACCATATATTTT
CDR3aa: CASSYLLPGSGNTIYF

v_gene: TRBV30
d_gene: NA
j_gene: TRBJ1-2
abundance: once
CDR3nt: TGTGCCTGGACCCTTGGGGGAGGGGATGGCTACACCTTC
CDR3aa: CAWTLGGGDGYTF

v_gene: TRBV25-1
d_gene: NA
j_gene: TRBJ1-2
abundance: NA
CDR3nt: TGTGCCAGCTCTCGAGGTACCTATGGCTACACCTTC
CDR3aa: CASSRGTYGYTF

v_gene: TRBV11-2
d_gene: NA
j_gene: TRBJ2-2
abundance: NA
CDR3nt: TGTGCCAGCAGCTTAGAAGTATCACAGGGACGTATCGGGGAGCTGTTTTTT
CDR3aa: CASSLEVSQGRIGELFF

v_gene: TRBV7-2
d_gene: NA
j_gene: TRBJ2-2
abundance: NA
CDR3nt: TGTGCCAGCAGCTTAGCCCTAGCGTGGACCGGGGAGCTGTTTTTT
CDR3aa: CASSLALAWTGELFF

v_gene: TRBV6-6
d_gene: TRBD2
j_gene: TRBJ2-1
abundance: NA
CDR3nt: TGTGCCAGCAGCCTCGGGGGCGGGGGGATCAATGAGCAGTTCTTC
CDR3aa: CASSLGGGGINEQFF